This T cell receptor beta chain was documented in a study of memory CD4+ T cells and cytomegalovirus serostatus (dated by TCRdb to the late 2010s). Background on the whole study: The cohort included 35 or so healthy adults from Belgium, of whom 9 were CMV seropositive and about 25 were CMV seronegative. To replicate a published TCR-based CMV serostatus classifier, the researchers sequenced the CD4+ memory TCRbeta repertoires of a Belgian cohort whose cytomegalovirus serostatus was known.

Single viable CD3+CD4+CD8-CD45RO+ cells were sorted as memory CD4+ T cells on a FACSAria II. To determine CMV serostatus, a Roche Elecsys assay was used that detects serum IgG against CMV pp150, pp28, p38 and p52. Once the samples were thawed, total CD4+ T cells were enriched through positive selection using CD4 magnetic microbeads. The samples came from a different study that was designed specifically to examine the CD4+ T cell memory repertoire. Peripheral blood mononuclear cells were isolated and cryopreserved according to standard operating procedures, and serum was kept at -80 degrees C. Staining used CD3-PerCP (BW264/56), CD4-APC (RPA-T4), CD45RO-PE (UCHT1) and CD8-Pacific Orange (3B5) antibodies, with Sytox blue excluding non-viable cells. The Quick-DNA Microprep Kit was used to extract genomic DNA from the sorted cells. Amplification of TCRbeta DNA was done with the immunoSEQ hsTCRbeta kit, following the protocol from the manufacturer. TCRbeta libraries were sequenced on an Illumina MiSeq instrument. Per the authors' processing: Once out-of-frame sequences had been removed, more than 2 million distinct TCRbeta sequences were left, which works out to an average of approximately 70,000 per individual. Each individual was scored using the number of roughly 150 previously reported CMV-associated TCRbeta sequences that the individual carried and the total number of productive distinct TCRbeta sequences. A beta-binomial model was reimplemented in Python, and scikit-learn random forests with default parameters were trained on data from the US cohort. Classifier performance on the Belgian cohort was summarized as median AUC with percentile confidence intervals over 10,000 bootstrap iterations. Entries here come from immuneACCESS through TCRdb and include only in-frame sequences with V and J called. Some clones fail to appear in such tables; in the studies checked, an unresolved V gene covers under half of the shortfall, and the cause of the remainder is unknown. The V and J calls and the clone size are those of that table, but D and trimming were determined from the DNA. The sample table lists 75,000 to 95,000 clones, 65% to 85% of them with a count of one. The ten most abundant clones make up around 0.78% of the sample.

Counted from cysteine to phenylalanine, this CDR3 has 14 amino acids. Only CDR3 DNA is held: 42 bases, read in frame from base 1. CDR1 is given as GTSNPN and CDR2 as SVGIG, both from the germline V gene (reference sequence). The junction shows trimming of 5 bases on V and 1 base on J, plus 14 bases between the germline ends. The paper as a whole reports these results and caveats: For predicting CMV serostatus, the median bootstrapped AUC was about 0.95 using the original framework and approximately 0.91 using a US-trained random forest. Among the 150 to 200 previously reported CMV-associated TCRbeta sequences, 67 showed up in the CD4+ memory repertoires, with each one found in between one and five individuals. On the Belgian cohort, the classifier based on the original framework reached a median bootstrapped AUC of nearly 0.96, with a 95% CI of 0.76-1.00. Results were interpreted as suggesting that the CMV-associated TCR signature is largely present in the CD4+ memory repertoire. Only CD4+CD45RO+ memory cells were sequenced, in contrast to the original study, which included naive and memory CD4+ and CD8+ populations.

Of note for this clone: No cognate antigen has been identified for it. Base-call qualities are not available, and no considerably larger clone is one nucleotide away.

Sequencing was done on a sample of memory CD4+ T cells from blood. The sequence is built from TRBV30 and TRBJ2-5; a tentative D call is TRBD2 (6 bases match). This receptor was taken from an adult in good health and CMV-seronegative. The nucleotides are TGTGCCTGGGCCTCGGGACTGATCCAAGAGACCCAGTACTTC. Protein translation: CAWASGLIQETQYF.